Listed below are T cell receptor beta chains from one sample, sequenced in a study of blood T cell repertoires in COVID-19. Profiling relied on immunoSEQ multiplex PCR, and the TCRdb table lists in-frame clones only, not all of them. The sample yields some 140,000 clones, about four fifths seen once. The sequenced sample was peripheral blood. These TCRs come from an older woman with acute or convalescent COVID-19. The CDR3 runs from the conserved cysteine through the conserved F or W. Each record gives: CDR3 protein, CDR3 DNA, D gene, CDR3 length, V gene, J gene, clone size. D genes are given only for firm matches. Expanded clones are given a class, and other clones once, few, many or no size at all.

cdr3_aa: CASSLGQSTTNEKLFF
cdr3_nt: TGCGCCAGCAGCTTGGGGCAGTCCACAACTAATGAAAAACTGTTTTTT
d_call: .
cdr3_length: 16
v_call: TRBV5-1
j_call: TRBJ1-4
clone_size: .

cdr3_aa: CASSIWGQGADGYTF
cdr3_nt: TGTGCCAGCTCCATATGGGGACAGGGGGCAGATGGCTACACCTTC
d_call: TRBD1
cdr3_length: 15
v_call: TRBV28
j_call: TRBJ1-2
clone_size: few

cdr3_aa: CSAQDNARPNTEAFF
cdr3_nt: TGCAGCGCCCAGGACAACGCCCGCCCGAACACTGAAGCTTTCTTT
d_call: .
cdr3_length: 15
v_call: TRBV29-1
j_call: TRBJ1-1
clone_size: few

cdr3_aa: CSASGASYGYTF
cdr3_nt: TGCAGTGCTAGTGGGGCCTCCTATGGCTACACCTTC
d_call: .
cdr3_length: 12
v_call: TRBV20-1
j_call: TRBJ1-2
clone_size: .

cdr3_aa: CASSSRFNSPLHF
cdr3_nt: TGTGCCAGCAGTTCCAGATTTAATTCACCCCTCCACTTT
d_call: .
cdr3_length: 13
v_call: TRBV6-6
j_call: TRBJ1-6
clone_size: .

cdr3_aa: CATHRGRGEKLFF
cdr3_nt: TGTGCCACCCACAGGGGGCGCGGTGAAAAACTGTTTTTT
d_call: TRBD1
cdr3_length: 13
v_call: TRBV15
j_call: TRBJ1-4
clone_size: once

cdr3_aa: CASSLQGYGEKLFF
cdr3_nt: TGTGCCAGCAGTTTGCAGGGGTACGGAGAAAAACTGTTTTTT
d_call: .
cdr3_length: 14
v_call: TRBV28
j_call: TRBJ1-4
clone_size: .

cdr3_aa: CASRADRGHNEKLFF
cdr3_nt: TGTGCCAGCAGGGCGGACAGGGGACATAATGAAAAACTGTTTTTT
d_call: TRBD1
cdr3_length: 15
v_call: TRBV2
j_call: TRBJ1-4
clone_size: .

cdr3_aa: CASSYPGTSGTETQYF
cdr3_nt: TGTGCCAGCAGCTATCCCGGGACTAGCGGGACAGAGACCCAGTACTTC
d_call: TRBD2
cdr3_length: 16
v_call: TRBV5-4
j_call: TRBJ2-5
clone_size: .

cdr3_aa: CASKTGDEQYF
cdr3_nt: TGCGCCAGCAAGACAGGGGACGAGCAGTACTTC
d_call: TRBD1
cdr3_length: 11
v_call: TRBV5-1
j_call: TRBJ2-7
clone_size: few

cdr3_aa: CASSQSVLSNQPQHF
cdr3_nt: TGTGCCAGCAGCCAGTCCGTCCTTAGCAATCAGCCCCAGCATTTT
d_call: .
cdr3_length: 15
v_call: TRBV4-2
j_call: TRBJ1-5
clone_size: .

cdr3_aa: CASSHTGVGEKLFF
cdr3_nt: TGTGCCAGCAGTCACACAGGGGTGGGTGAAAAACTGTTTTTT
d_call: TRBD1
cdr3_length: 14
v_call: TRBV25-1
j_call: TRBJ1-4
clone_size: .

cdr3_aa: CASSLVSGGYNSPLHF
cdr3_nt: TGCGCCAGCAGCTTGGTGTCGGGCGGGTATAATTCACCCCTCCACTTT
d_call: .
cdr3_length: 16
v_call: TRBV5-1
j_call: TRBJ1-6
clone_size: .

cdr3_aa: CASSLLSNSPLHF
cdr3_nt: TGTGCCAGCAGCTTACTAAGCAATTCACCCCTCCACTTT
d_call: .
cdr3_length: 13
v_call: TRBV11-3
j_call: TRBJ1-6
clone_size: .

cdr3_aa: CASSLTGTNEKLFF
cdr3_nt: TGCGCCAGCAGCTTGACAGGGACTAATGAAAAACTGTTTTTT
d_call: .
cdr3_length: 14
v_call: TRBV5-1
j_call: TRBJ1-4
clone_size: .

cdr3_aa: CASRGGGTDTQYF
cdr3_nt: TGTGCCAGCAGAGGGGGAGGCACAGATACGCAGTATTTT
d_call: .
cdr3_length: 13
v_call: TRBV7-2
j_call: TRBJ2-3
clone_size: .

cdr3_aa: CASSVGQWDFVNTIYF
cdr3_nt: TGTGCCAGCAGTGTAGGACAGTGGGATTTCGTAAACACCATATATTTT
d_call: .
cdr3_length: 16
v_call: TRBV6-4
j_call: TRBJ1-3
clone_size: few

cdr3_aa: CASESAYGYTF
cdr3_nt: TGTGCCTCCGAGAGCGCTTATGGCTACACCTTC
d_call: .
cdr3_length: 11
v_call: TRBV19
j_call: TRBJ1-2
clone_size: .

cdr3_aa: CASSSRGGVYNEQFF
cdr3_nt: TGTGCCAGCAGCTCCCGGGGTGGGGTCTACAATGAGCAGTTCTTC
d_call: .
cdr3_length: 15
v_call: TRBV9
j_call: TRBJ2-1
clone_size: .

cdr3_aa: CASSEAPLTGGIYNEQFF
cdr3_nt: TGTGCCAGCAGTGAAGCGCCCCTGACAGGGGGAATTTACAATGAGCAGTTCTTC
d_call: TRBD1
cdr3_length: 18
v_call: TRBV6-1
j_call: TRBJ2-1
clone_size: .

cdr3_aa: CASSPRTSGGQGDTQYF
cdr3_nt: TGTGCCAGCAGCCCACGGACTAGCGGGGGCCAGGGAGATACGCAGTATTTT
d_call: TRBD2
cdr3_length: 17
v_call: TRBV11-2
j_call: TRBJ2-3
clone_size: few

cdr3_aa: CASSQAGTGGDGYTF
cdr3_nt: TGTGCCAGCAGCCAAGCGGGGACAGGGGGCGATGGCTACACCTTC
d_call: TRBD1
cdr3_length: 15
v_call: TRBV3-1/TRBV3-2
j_call: TRBJ1-2
clone_size: .

cdr3_aa: CASSLGRGQNTEAFF
cdr3_nt: TGCGCCAGCAGCTTGGGAAGGGGGCAGAACACTGAAGCTTTCTTT
d_call: TRBD1
cdr3_length: 15
v_call: TRBV5-1
j_call: TRBJ1-1
clone_size: .

cdr3_aa: CASSLGTGANEKLFF
cdr3_nt: TGCGCCAGCAGCTTGGGGACAGGGGCTAATGAAAAACTGTTTTTT
d_call: TRBD1
cdr3_length: 15
v_call: TRBV5-1
j_call: TRBJ1-4
clone_size: .

cdr3_aa: CASSQVPGTGNTEAFF
cdr3_nt: TGTGCCAGCAGCCAAGTCCCCGGGACAGGGAACACTGAAGCTTTCTTT
d_call: TRBD1
cdr3_length: 16
v_call: TRBV3-1/TRBV3-2
j_call: TRBJ1-1
clone_size: .

cdr3_aa: CASSAGGPNYGYTF
cdr3_nt: TGCGCCAGCAGCGCGGGGGGCCCAAACTATGGCTACACCTTC
d_call: .
cdr3_length: 14
v_call: TRBV5-1
j_call: TRBJ1-2
clone_size: .

cdr3_aa: CASSLSGAGGNQPQHF
cdr3_nt: TGTGCCAGCAGTTTATCCGGGGCAGGGGGCAATCAGCCCCAGCATTTT
d_call: .
cdr3_length: 16
v_call: TRBV27
j_call: TRBJ1-5
clone_size: once

cdr3_aa: CASSDYADTQYF
cdr3_nt: TGCGCCAGCAGCGACTACGCAGATACGCAGTATTTT
d_call: .
cdr3_length: 12
v_call: TRBV10-1
j_call: TRBJ2-3
clone_size: .

cdr3_aa: CASSVGGRGSPLHF
cdr3_nt: TGTGCCAGCAGTGTAGGGGGCAGGGGCTCACCCCTCCACTTT
d_call: TRBD1
cdr3_length: 14
v_call: TRBV6-4
j_call: TRBJ1-6
clone_size: once

cdr3_aa: CGRGGTGKLTEAFF
cdr3_nt: TGTGGGAGGGGAGGGACAGGGAAGTTGACTGAAGCTTTCTTT
d_call: TRBD1
cdr3_length: 14
v_call: TRBV6-6
j_call: TRBJ1-1
clone_size: .

cdr3_aa: CASNSQGQGSPLHF
cdr3_nt: TGTGCCAGCAACTCGCAGGGGCAGGGGTCACCCCTCCACTTT
d_call: .
cdr3_length: 14
v_call: TRBV2
j_call: TRBJ1-6
clone_size: once

cdr3_aa: CASSPPPETSGVYNEQFF
cdr3_nt: TGTGCCAGCAGCCCCCCCCCAGAGACTAGCGGGGTTTACAATGAGCAGTTCTTC
d_call: TRBD2
cdr3_length: 18
v_call: TRBV7-9
j_call: TRBJ2-1
clone_size: few

cdr3_aa: CASTLGQYNEQFF
cdr3_nt: TGTGCCAGCACCTTGGGACAGTACAATGAGCAGTTCTTC
d_call: TRBD1
cdr3_length: 13
v_call: TRBV12-3/TRBV12-4
j_call: TRBJ2-1
clone_size: .

cdr3_aa: CATSRDPRGPTGELFF
cdr3_nt: TGTGCCACCAGCAGAGATCCCAGGGGGCCCACCGGGGAGCTGTTTTTT
d_call: TRBD1
cdr3_length: 16
v_call: TRBV15
j_call: TRBJ2-2
clone_size: .

cdr3_aa: CAWTSAQVNYTF
cdr3_nt: TGTGCCTGGACCTCGGCCCAGGTCAACTACACCTTC
d_call: .
cdr3_length: 12
v_call: TRBV30
j_call: TRBJ1-2
clone_size: .

cdr3_aa: CASSIGDRRGEAFF
cdr3_nt: TGTGCCAGTAGTATAGGGGACAGAAGAGGAGAAGCTTTCTTT
d_call: TRBD1
cdr3_length: 14
v_call: TRBV19
j_call: TRBJ1-1
clone_size: .

cdr3_aa: CASSPGQVVGYGYTF
cdr3_nt: TGTGCCAGCAGCCCGGGACAGGTTGTTGGCTATGGCTACACCTTC
d_call: TRBD1
cdr3_length: 15
v_call: TRBV6-6
j_call: TRBJ1-2
clone_size: .

cdr3_aa: CSAGLVAGYTF
cdr3_nt: TGCAGCGCCGGCCTGGTGGCTGGCTACACCTTC
d_call: .
cdr3_length: 11
v_call: TRBV29-1
j_call: TRBJ1-2
clone_size: .

cdr3_aa: CASSRSGNTIYF
cdr3_nt: TGTGCCAGCAGCCGCTCGGGGAACACCATATATTTT
d_call: .
cdr3_length: 12
v_call: TRBV3-1/TRBV3-2
j_call: TRBJ1-3
clone_size: .

cdr3_aa: CASSDRRGKTEAFF
cdr3_nt: TGTGCCAGCAGCGACCGGAGGGGCAAAACTGAAGCTTTCTTT
d_call: .
cdr3_length: 14
v_call: TRBV6-5
j_call: TRBJ1-1
clone_size: .

cdr3_aa: CASSLTGVPHTEAFF
cdr3_nt: TGTGCCAGCAGCTTAACAGGGGTCCCCCACACTGAAGCTTTCTTT
d_call: TRBD1
cdr3_length: 15
v_call: TRBV11-2
j_call: TRBJ1-1
clone_size: .

cdr3_aa: CASSFGIGGLAGGPNTGELFF
cdr3_nt: TGTGCCAGCAGCTTCGGGATCGGCGGACTAGCGGGGGGCCCGAACACCGGGGAGCTGTTTTTT
d_call: TRBD2
cdr3_length: 21
v_call: TRBV7-8
j_call: TRBJ2-2
clone_size: .

cdr3_aa: CATSRAGTGGGELFF
cdr3_nt: TGTGCCACCAGCAGAGCCGGGACAGGAGGCGGGGAGCTGTTTTTT
d_call: TRBD1
cdr3_length: 15
v_call: TRBV15
j_call: TRBJ2-2
clone_size: .

cdr3_aa: CASSQGTNTQYF
cdr3_nt: TGTGCCAGCAGCCAGGGGACGAATACGCAGTATTTT
d_call: .
cdr3_length: 12
v_call: TRBV12-3/TRBV12-4
j_call: TRBJ2-3
clone_size: .

cdr3_aa: CASSLDPGSYNEQFF
cdr3_nt: TGTGCCAGCAGCTTAGATCCAGGCTCCTACAATGAGCAGTTCTTC
d_call: .
cdr3_length: 15
v_call: TRBV11-2
j_call: TRBJ2-1
clone_size: .